The 27 T cell receptor beta chains below come from one sample, sequenced in a study of cytomegalovirus exposure and HLA in healthy donors. Primers included in the PCR were 60 Vbeta and 13 Jbeta primers. Produced via immunoSEQ multiplex PCR; TCRdb's table is partial and in-frame only. This sample has more than 90,000 clones, with around 61% found just once. Source material: PBMCs. These receptor sequences come from a woman in her 30s in good health and CMV-seronegative.

This chain connects TRBV5-1 to TRBJ2-7; 13 nucleotides align to TRBD2. Germline V lookup: CDR1 SGHRS, CDR2 YFSETQ. V shed 4 bases, J shed 3 bases, and the junction held 4 bases outside the gene matches. This CDR3 contains 15 residues. In DNA, the CDR3 is TGCGCCAGCAGCGAGAGGACTAGCGGGAGCTACGAGCAGTACTTC. Its translation is CASSERTSGSYEQYF. The whole variable domain, remainder taken from reference TRBV5-1 and TRBJ2-7, is KAGVTQTPRYLIKTRGQQVTLSCSPISGHRSVSWYQQTPGQGLQFLFEYFSETQRNKGNFPGRFSGRQFSNSRSEMNVSTLELGDSALYLCASSERTSGSYEQYFGPGTRLTVT.

The rearrangement uses TRBV10-1 and TRBJ2-1, with 13 bases identical to TRBD2. The CDR3 consists of 18 residues. CDR1 is WNHNN and CDR2 is SYGVQD in the germline V gene (reference sequence). The junction had 6 bases not matched to a gene; V was cut back by 0 bases and J by 4 bases. CDR3 sequence: CASSESTSGRAVYNEQFF. As DNA, the CDR3 is TGCGCCAGCAGTGAGTCAACTAGCGGGAGGGCCGTTTACAATGAGCAGTTCTTC.

The sample holds a few counts of this clone. The gene calls are TRBV2 and TRBJ1-1; the D gene is possibly TRBD1 (6 bases). V lost 6 bases and J lost 3, with 14 bases in between. Germline CDR1 is SNHLY and CDR2 is FYNNEI. This CDR3 contains 14 residues. This CDR3 is CASSLQGGYTEAFF. The CDR3 DNA sequence: TGTGCCAGCAGCCTACAGGGTGGGTACACTGAAGCTTTCTTT. The full variable domain, rest sourced from reference TRBV2 and TRBJ1-1, is EPEVTQTPSHQVTQMGQEVILRCVPISNHLYFYWYRQILGQKVEFLVSFYNNEISEKSEIFDDQFSVERPDGSNFTLKIRSTKLEDSAMYFCASSLQGGYTEAFFGQGTRLTVV.

There are a few counts of this clone. J is TRBJ1-2 and V is TRBV28, with D tentatively TRBD1 (5 bases). This CDR3 has 12 residues. The germline V gene encodes CDR1 MDHEN and CDR2 SYDVKM. V was clipped by 6 bases and J by 4 bases, with 9 bases between them. In nucleotides, the CDR3 is TGTGCCAGCAGAGTGACAGCCTATGGCTACACCTTC. Translation gives CASRVTAYGYTF.

The chain links TRBV9 to TRBJ2-2; 11 bases agree with TRBD1. The CDR3 has 19 residues. V shed 4 bases and J 1 base; nucleotides not matched to a gene: 12. From germline, CDR1 is SGDLS and CDR2 YYNGEE. The CDR3 nucleotides are TGTGCCAGCAGCCCCCACTCCGGGACAGGGGGTTTGAACACCGGGGAGCTGTTTTTT. It specifies CASSPHSGTGGLNTGELFF.

This rearrangement joins TRBV7-2 to TRBJ1-2; TRBD1 is a possible D gene (5 bases). CDR1 and CDR2 from the germline V gene are SGHTA and FQGNSA. Trimming stripped 1 base from V and 4 bases from J, with 13 bases between. The length of the CDR3 is 15 residues. CDR3 nucleotides: TGTGCCAGCAGCTTAGTGCAGGGAGGGGTCTATGGCTACACCTTC. This codes for CASSLVQGGVYGYTF.

The sample holds a few counts of this clone. V is TRBV28 and J is TRBJ2-2; the D is unclear. Trimming removed 2 bases from V and 8 bases from J, with 15 bases in between. This CDR3 region has 15 residues. Germline CDR1 and CDR2: MDHEN and SYDVKM. The CDR3 DNA is TGTGCCAGCAGTTTAACGGGTAGTCTCGATGGGGAGCTGTTTTTT. Protein sequence: CASSLTGSLDGELFF.

This rearrangement joins TRBV30 to TRBJ2-3; possibly TRBD2 for D (5 bases). Trimming removed 0 bases at V and 4 bases at J, with 8 bases between. The CDR3 is 13 amino acids. Germline CDR1 reads GTSNPN; CDR2 reads SVGIG (reference sequence). CDR3 nucleotides: TGTGCCTGGAGTGTACACGGGGCAGATACGCAGTATTTT. Residues: CAWSVHGADTQYF.

The chain links TRBV7-9 to TRBJ2-2; 10 positions match TRBD2. This CDR3 is 16 amino acids long. V lost 2 bases, J lost 8 bases, and 8 bases stayed unmatched. The germline V gene encodes CDR1 SEHNR and CDR2 FQNEAQ (reference sequence). The CDR3 sequence is CASSLSLAGEDGELFF. The DNA for the CDR3 is TGTGCCAGCAGCTTATCGCTAGCGGGAGAAGATGGGGAGCTGTTTTTT.

In its sample, this clone was seen a few times. The rearrangement links TRBV5-5 to TRBJ1-1, with 10 nucleotides matching TRBD1. The CDR3 loop spans 16 amino acids. After removal of 0 bases from V and 0 bases from J, the junction contained 2 bases not matched to a gene. The germline V gene has CDR1 SGHKS and CDR2 YYEKEE (reference sequence). CDR3: CASSLAGQGMNTEAFF. The DNA for the CDR3 is TGTGCCAGCAGCTTGGCGGGACAGGGGATGAACACTGAAGCTTTCTTT. Filled out from reference TRBV5-5 and TRBJ1-1, the complete variable domain reads DAGVTQSPTHLIKTRGQQVTLRCSPISGHKSVSWYQQVLGQGPQFIFQYYEKEERGRGNFPDRFSARQFPNYSSELNVNALLLGDSALYLCASSLAGQGMNTEAFFGQGTRLTVV.

The rearrangement uses TRBV30 and TRBJ2-3; D is unclear. Germline CDR1 reads GTSNPN; CDR2 reads SVGIG (reference sequence). This CDR3 has 13 residues. Trimming cost V 2 bases and J 2 bases, with 8 bases left between them. CDR3 sequence: CAWSRQPTDTQYF. CDR3 nucleotide sequence: TGTGCCTGGAGTAGACAACCCACAGATACGCAGTATTTT.

The genes are TRBV7-9 and TRBJ1-1; tentative D call: TRBD1 (6 bases). V lost 1 base and J 11 bases, leaving 14 bases between the germline ends. Looked up from germline, CDR1 is SEHNR and CDR2 is FQNEAQ (reference sequence). CDR3 length: 13 residues. The CDR3 nucleotides read TGTGCCAGCAGCTTAGGGACAGCCGGGGGGGCTTTCTTT. Encoded protein: CASSLGTAGGAFF.

V gene TRBV7-9 combines with J gene TRBJ1-1; 7 nucleotides match TRBD1. CDR3 size: 16 residues. CDR1 SEHNR and CDR2 FQNEAQ come from the germline V gene (reference sequence). V dropped 1 base and J dropped 0; count of bases not matched to a gene: 5. The CDR3 DNA reads TGTGCCAGCAGCTTAGGGCAGGGGGTGATGAACACTGAAGCTTTCTTT. It is translated as CASSLGQGVMNTEAFF.

This clone was detected a few times. It is unclear where the CDR3 begins or ends on the DNA, so no DNA is shown, and the CDR3 is as TCRdb lists it. The chain employs TRBV20-1 and TRBJ2-3; the tabulated D call, TRBD2, remains unverified against the DNA. From its first to its last residue, the CDR3 has 11 amino acids. Looked up from germline, CDR1 is DFQATT and CDR2 is SNEGSKA (reference sequence). CDR3 in amino acids: CSARVASGSLF.

The chain combines TRBV10-2 with TRBJ2-7, with 8 bases matching TRBD2. CDR3 size: 14 residues. Per germline, CDR1 WSHSY and CDR2 SAAADI. V gave up 2 bases and J gave up 3 bases; unmatched junction bases: 3. The DNA of the CDR3 is TGCGCCAGCAGTGAGCCGGGGACTAGCTACGAGCAGTACTTC. Protein product: CASSEPGTSYEQYF.

The rearrangement joins TRBV14 to TRBJ1-5; D not resolved. This CDR3 comprises 13 residues. In germline, CDR1 is SGHDN, CDR2 FVKESK. Trimming removed 5 bases from V and 1 base from J, with 6 bases in between. CDR3 region: CASSIMSNQPQHF. The DNA of the CDR3 is TGTGCCAGCAGCATAATGAGCAATCAGCCCCAGCATTTT.

There are a few counts of this clone. This chain connects TRBV5-6 to TRBJ2-1; possible D gene TRBD2, 6 bases. V was cut by 4 bases and J by 9 bases, with 17 bases left in between. CDR3 length equals 14 residues. Germline CDR1 reads SGHDT; CDR2 reads YYEEEE. DNA of the CDR3: TGTGCCAGCAGCCCCGGACTGGGGACTTTTGAGCAGTTCTTC. Its protein is CASSPGLGTFEQFF. Based on the CDR3 plus reference TRBV5-6 and TRBJ2-1, the full variable domain is DAGVTQSPTHLIKTRGQQVTLRCSPKSGHDTVSWYQQALGQGPQFIFQYYEEEERQRGNFPDRFSGHQFPNYSSELNVNALLLGDSALYLCASSPGLGTFEQFFGPGTRLTVL.

The chain has TRBV4-1 and TRBJ2-2; no clear D gene. Per germline, CDR1 MGHRA and CDR2 YSYEKL. The CDR3 totals 15 residues. V was clipped by 4 bases and J by 3 bases, with 12 bases between them. For the CDR3, the DNA is TGCGCCAGCAGCCTTATTAGTTTGGACACCGGGGAGCTGTTTTTT. Translating it yields CASSLISLDTGELFF.

This sequence joins TRBV18 and TRBJ2-1; the D gene is possibly TRBD1 (6 bases). This CDR3 has 15 amino acids. Trimming took 6 bases from V and 0 from J, leaving 12 bases between them. From germline, CDR1 is KGHSH and CDR2 LQKENI. In DNA form, the CDR3 reads TGTGCCAGCTCCAAACAGGGAGACTCCTACAATGAGCAGTTCTTC. This translates into CASSKQGDSYNEQFF.

The J gene is TRBJ2-7, the V gene TRBV10-3; 7 nucleotides line up with TRBD2. Germline V lookup: CDR1 ENHRY, CDR2 SYGVKD. CDR3 length equals 12 residues. V shed 10 bases, J shed 5 bases, and the junction held 8 bases outside the gene matches. Here the CDR3 DNA reads TGTGCCACGAGAGGCGGGGGTGACGAGCAGTACTTC. Its protein product is CATRGGGDEQYF.

The rearrangement links TRBV19 to TRBJ2-5; 11 bases map to TRBD2. J gave up 5 bases and V 3 bases, and 5 bases lay outside the gene matches. The CDR3 runs to 15 residues. Looked up from germline, CDR1 is LNHDA and CDR2 is SQIVND (reference sequence). The CDR3 bases are TGTGCCAGTAGTATCATAGCGGGAGGGACGGAGACCCAGTACTTC. Encoded protein: CASSIIAGGTETQYF. Drawing the rest from reference TRBV19 and TRBJ2-5, the complete variable domain is DGGITQSPKYLFRKEGQNVTLSCEQNLNHDAMYWYRQDPGQGLRLIYYSQIVNDFQKGDIAEGYSVSREKKESFPLTVTSAQKNPTAFYLCASSIIAGGTETQYFGPGTRLLVL.

The chain recombines TRBV5-6 with TRBJ2-7, with D perhaps TRBD1 (6 bases). The CDR3 sequence is 16 residues long. V was cut by 3 bases and J by 2 bases, with 18 bases left in between. Germline V CDR1 and CDR2: SGHDT, YYEEEE. CDR3 sequence reads: CASSSIFGQIAYEQYF. The CDR3 DNA follows: TGTGCCAGCAGCTCCATTTTCGGACAGATCGCCTACGAGCAGTACTTC.

In this sample, this clone turned up a few times. The V gene is TRBV30, the J gene TRBJ1-3; D is unresolved. CDR1 is GTSNPN, CDR2 SVGIG, per germline (reference sequence). This CDR3 is built from 14 residues. V was clipped by 2 bases and J by 0 bases, with 8 bases between them. DNA for the CDR3: TGTGCCTGGAGTCGGGATAACTCTGGAAACACCATATATTTT. Protein: CAWSRDNSGNTIYF.

This clone has only a few counts. This chain links TRBV4-1 with TRBJ2-1; D unclear. V was shortened by 2 bases and J by 6 bases, with 14 bases between the two germline ends. Germline loops: CDR1 MGHRA, CDR2 YSYEKL. This CDR3 has 15 amino acids. The CDR3 nucleotides read TGCGCCAGCAGCCAACGTTTAAGTTGGAGCAATGAGCAGTTCTTC. This gives the protein CASSQRLSWSNEQFF.

This chain links TRBV19 with TRBJ1-4, with D possibly matching TRBD1 (5 bases). Germline-derived CDR1 and CDR2 are LNHDA and SQIVND (reference sequence). The CDR3 contains 16 residues. V lost 5 bases and J 0 bases, leaving 13 bases between the germline ends. CDR3 nucleotides: TGTGCCAGTAGTCCGGGACTCAGAGCAACTAATGAAAAACTGTTTTTT. This gives the protein CASSPGLRATNEKLFF.

Written as DNA, the CDR3 is TGTGCCAGCAGTGAATGGCGGTTAGGCACAGATACGCAGTATTTT. Translating gives CASSEWRLGTDTQYF. V and J are TRBV6-1 and TRBJ2-3; unclear D gene. CDR3 length equals 15 residues. Germline V gene sequence: CDR1 MNHNS, CDR2 SASEGT. V dropped 2 bases and J dropped 1 base, with 10 bases sitting between them.

This clone was counted a single time. The rearrangement uses TRBV29-1 and TRBJ2-2, with D tentatively TRBD1 (6 bases). V was cut by 4 bases and J by 3 bases, with 15 bases left in between. The CDR3 sequence is 15 residues long. Looked up from germline, CDR1 is SQVTM and CDR2 is ANQGSEA. The CDR3 DNA follows: TGCAGCGTTGCAGCAGGGGCTGTGTACACCGGGGAGCTGTTTTTT. The encoded protein is CSVAAGAVYTGELFF.